A selection of T cell receptor beta chains follows, all from one sample in a study of shared clonotypes between healthy human individuals. Generated by immunoSEQ multiplex PCR, the TCRdb table keeps only in-frame clones and is missing some. This table has 400,000 to 600,000 clones, roughly three quarters appearing once. What was sequenced was PBMCs. The origin of the receptors is a woman in her thirties or forties in good health. Some clones in this sample may be carry-over from other donors' samples. The CDR3 runs from the conserved cysteine through the conserved F or W. The D gene is left open where the match is weak. Some rows have no size entry. The others give once, few or many, or a class for an expanded clone.

d_call	v_call	j_call	clone_size	cdr3_aa	cdr3_nt
TRBD2	TRBV15	TRBJ2-5	.	CATSRGGTSFETQYF	TGTGCCACCAGCAGAGGTGGGACTAGCTTTGAGACCCAGTACTTC
TRBD1	TRBV27	TRBJ2-7	.	CASSRDRGLDEQYF	TGTGCCAGCAGCCGCGACAGGGGGCTGGACGAGCAGTACTTC
.	TRBV15	TRBJ1-3	many	CATSIESNPGNTIYF	TGTGCCACCAGCATAGAGTCGAACCCTGGAAACACCATATATTTT
.	TRBV25-1	TRBJ1-4	.	CASSDLHRAEKLFF	TGTGCCAGCAGTGATCTACACAGAGCTGAAAAACTGTTTTTT
TRBD2	TRBV10-2	TRBJ2-1	.	CASTGGTSRYEQFF	TGCGCCAGCACAGGGGGGACTAGCAGGTATGAGCAGTTCTTC
TRBD1	TRBV5-1	TRBJ2-7	.	CASSPRSTGENEQYF	TGCGCCAGCAGCCCCCGATCGACAGGGGAAAACGAGCAGTACTTC
.	TRBV7-9	TRBJ2-4	once	CASSPATAQRYF	TGTGCCAGCAGCCCCGCTACCGCCCAGAGGTACTTC
TRBD2	TRBV11-3	TRBJ2-3	.	CASSLVAGGDTQYF	TGTGCCAGCAGCTTAGTGGCGGGAGGCGATACGCAGTATTTT
.	TRBV6-6	TRBJ2-3	.	CASSPTVDTQYF	TGTGCCAGCAGCCCGACAGTAGATACGCAGTATTTT
.	TRBV5-6	TRBJ1-2	once	CASSLGQGGGGYTF	TGTGCCAGCAGCTTGGGCCAGGGAGGCGGTGGCTACACCTTC
TRBD2	TRBV11-3	TRBJ2-5	many	CASSAGEETQYF	TGTGCCAGTAGCGCGGGAGAAGAGACCCAGTACTTC
.	TRBV18	TRBJ2-3	once	CASSPAADTQYF	TGTGCCAGCTCACCAGCAGCCGATACGCAGTATTTT
.	TRBV5-4	TRBJ1-1	few	CASRQQGHSTEAFF	TGTGCCAGCAGACAGCAGGGGCACAGCACTGAAGCTTTCTTT
TRBD1	TRBV6-1	TRBJ1-2	.	CASSGGRTGEYGYTF	TGTGCCAGCAGTGGAGGGAGGACAGGGGAATATGGCTACACCTTC
.	TRBV19	TRBJ1-1	.	CASSIGKWAEAFF	TGTGCCAGTAGTATTGGGAAGTGGGCTGAAGCTTTCTTT
.	TRBV20-1	TRBJ1-2	.	CRHRVDKGYTF	TGCAGGCACAGGGTAGATAAGGGCTACACCTTC
.	TRBV7-2	TRBJ1-2	.	CASSLSASGSANYGYTF	TGTGCCAGCAGCTTATCTGCGTCGGGGTCAGCTAACTATGGCTACACCTTC